What follows are 24 T cell receptor beta chains derived from one specimen sequenced in a study of cytomegalovirus exposure and HLA in healthy donors. The primer mix had 60 Vbeta and 13 Jbeta primers. Method: immunoSEQ multiplex PCR; TCRdb's copy keeps in-frame clones and lacks some. In the table there are tens of thousands of clones, approximately 65% of which are singletons. Specimen: PBMCs. The receptors derive from a man younger than 40 in good health and CMV-seronegative.

This clone was seen only once. The chain links TRBV4-2 to TRBJ2-7, with D unclear. V gave up 1 base and J gave up 3 bases, with 13 bases separating them. The CDR3 has 15 residues. Germline CDR1 reads LGHNA; CDR2 reads YNFKEQ. The CDR3: CASSQGLANLYEQYF. In DNA form, the CDR3 reads TGTGCCAGCAGCCAAGGATTAGCCAATCTCTACGAGCAGTACTTC.

Note on this clone: A much larger clonotype is one base distant, so this may be a read error. The chain joins TRBV7-9 to TRBJ1-2; D is ambiguous. This CDR3 is 11 amino acids long. Between the trimmed V and J ends, which lost 4 bases and 10 bases, there was a span of 10 bases. Per the germline V gene, CDR1 is SEHNR and CDR2 is FQNEAQ (reference sequence). CDR3 protein: CASSYHFDYTF. CDR3 bases: TGTGCCAGCAGCTACCACTTTGACTACACCTTC.

This chain links TRBV29-1 with TRBJ2-1; 9 nucleotides agree with TRBD2. The CDR3 spans 14 residues. From germline, CDR1 is SQVTM and CDR2 ANQGSEA. Losses at the gene ends were 2 bases for V and 7 bases for J; bases not matched to a gene: 6. The CDR3 nucleotides read TGCAGCGTTGAAATAGCGGGAGTAGCAAATGAGCAGTTCTTC. Protein product: CSVEIAGVANEQFF.

The genes are TRBV6-6 and TRBJ1-1; D not certain. In germline, CDR1 is MNHNY, CDR2 SVGAGI (reference sequence). V lost 0 bases and J lost 7, with 6 bases in between. The CDR3 loop spans 12 amino acids. The CDR3 is CASSYSGGEAFF. In nucleotides, the CDR3 is TGTGCCAGCAGTTACTCGGGAGGTGAAGCTTTCTTT.

CDR3 in DNA: TGTGCCAGCAGAGGGACAGGGAGGACTTCAGCCGGGGAGCTGTTTTTT. This encodes CASRGTGRTSAGELFF. This chain connects TRBV7-9 to TRBJ2-2; 9 bases are a match to TRBD1. The germline gives CDR1 SEHNR, CDR2 FQNEAQ (reference sequence). The length of the CDR3 is 16 residues. Trimming removed 6 bases from V and 6 bases from J; junction bases left unmatched: 11.

This clone occurred a few times. A junction end diverges from the germline sequence, so it may reflect a read error. The chain is built from TRBV2 and TRBJ1-5; D may be TRBD1 (5 bases). Germline V gene sequence: CDR1 SNHLY, CDR2 FYNNEI. The CDR3 has 15 amino acids. CDR3 sequence reads: CPSSEAGGGNQPQHF. CDR3 sequence (DNA): TGTCCCAGCAGTGAAGCGGGGGGAGGCAATCAGCCCCAGCATTTT. The variable domain in full, completed from reference TRBV2 and TRBJ1-5, reads EPEVTQTPSHQVTQMGQEVILRCVPISNHLYFYWYRQILGQKVEFLVSFYNNEISEKSEIFDDQFSVERPDGSNFTLKIRSTKLEDSAMYFCPSSEAGGGNQPQHFGDGTRLSIL.

This clone was detected only once. The chain carries TRBV7-9 and TRBJ2-3; no clear D gene. The V and J ends lost 3 bases and 0 bases respectively, with 7 bases between them. Germline V gives CDR1 SEHNR, CDR2 FQNEAQ (reference sequence). The CDR3 extends over 14 amino acids. CDR3 DNA sequence: TGTGCCAGCAGCTTGTGGCAGAGCACAGATACGCAGTATTTT. Amino acids: CASSLWQSTDTQYF.

This clone was seen once. The junction and the germline gene differ at one end; a read error may be behind it. V and J are TRBV4-2 and TRBJ1-2; 9 bases agree with TRBD1. The CDR3 is made up of 17 amino acids. CDR1 and CDR2 (germline): LGHNA, YNFKEQ. CDR3 region: CASSQHSPGTGNLVVGF. The DNA of the CDR3 is TGTGCCAGCAGCCAACATTCTCCCGGGACAGGGAATTTAGTAGTAGGCTTC.

This clone was observed a handful of times. The chain is built from TRBV30 and TRBJ1-5; 7 bases match TRBD1. Trimming removed 5 bases from V and 3 bases from J; junction bases left unmatched: 7. The germline CDR1 and CDR2 sequences are GTSNPN and SVGIG (reference sequence). The CDR3 is 14 residues long. The DNA of the CDR3 is TGTGCCTGGTCTACAGGGGTATCCAATCAGCCCCAGCATTTT. It codes for CAWSTGVSNQPQHF.

This clone was detected only a few times. V gene TRBV5-1 combines with J gene TRBJ1-5, with a tentative D call TRBD1 (6 bases). The CDR3 extends over 15 amino acids. Trimming cost V 1 base and J 8 bases, with 16 bases left between them. Germline lookup yields CDR1 SGHRS and CDR2 YFSETQ. The CDR3 loop is CASSLRSGVEEPQHF. The DNA for the CDR3 is TGCGCCAGCAGCTTGAGATCAGGGGTCGAAGAGCCCCAGCATTTT.

This sequence joins TRBV29-1 and TRBJ2-3, with 12 nucleotides matching TRBD2. The germline gives CDR1 SQVTM, CDR2 ANQGSEA. This CDR3 has 13 residues. Germline trimming cut 7 bases from V and 6 bases from J; bases unmatched to any gene: 5. CDR3 sequence: CSATSGRGDTQYF. The CDR3 DNA is TGCAGCGCGACTAGCGGGAGAGGGGATACGCAGTATTTT.

The chain recombines TRBV28 with TRBJ1-1; D remains unclear. Germline V gene sequence: CDR1 MDHEN, CDR2 SYDVKM. The CDR3 has 11 residues. V was shortened by 3 bases and J by 5 bases, with 4 bases between the two germline ends. CDR3 sequence reads: CASSLRTEAFF. The CDR3 DNA reads as TGTGCCAGCAGTTTGAGGACTGAAGCTTTCTTT. Based on the CDR3 plus reference TRBV28 and TRBJ1-1, the full variable domain is DVKVTQSSRYLVKRTGEKVFLECVQDMDHENMFWYRQDPGLGLRLIYFSYDVKMKEKGDIPEGYSVSREKKERFSLILESASTNQTSMYLCASSLRTEAFFGQGTRLTVV.

The chain carries TRBV2 and TRBJ1-1, with D unresolved. Trimming removed 6 bases at V and 2 bases at J, with 10 bases between. Germline V lookup: CDR1 SNHLY, CDR2 FYNNEI. This CDR3 spans 13 amino acids. The CDR3 here is CASRGRVNTEAFF. CDR3 coding DNA: TGTGCCAGCAGGGGGAGGGTTAACACTGAAGCTTTCTTT. Full variable domain (outside the CDR3, taken from reference TRBV2 and TRBJ1-1): EPEVTQTPSHQVTQMGQEVILRCVPISNHLYFYWYRQILGQKVEFLVSFYNNEISEKSEIFDDQFSVERPDGSNFTLKIRSTKLEDSAMYFCASRGRVNTEAFFGQGTRLTVV.

This clone has only a few counts. V and J are TRBV29-1 and TRBJ1-5; the D gene is possibly TRBD1 (5 bases). This CDR3 has 14 amino acids. CDR1 and CDR2 (germline): SQVTM, ANQGSEA. V was cut by 5 bases and J by 2 bases, with 13 bases left in between. CDR3 sequence (DNA): TGCAGCGTTCCCGAAAGACAGTGCAATCAGCCCCAGCATTTT. It encodes CSVPERQCNQPQHF. The full variable domain, in which reference TRBV29-1 and TRBJ1-5 provide the parts outside the CDR3, is SAVISQKPSRDICQRGTSLTIQCQVDSQVTMMFWYRQQPGQSLTLIATANQGSEATYESGFVIDKFPISRPNLTFSTLTVSNMSPEDSSIYLCSVPERQCNQPQHFGDGTRLSIL.

There are a few counts of this clone. The V and J genes are TRBV6-5 and TRBJ1-1; no clear D. Per the germline V gene, CDR1 is MNHEY and CDR2 is SVGAGI. V gave up 8 bases and J gave up 0 bases, with 10 bases separating them. This CDR3 contains 13 residues. CDR3 DNA sequence: TGTGCCAGCGGCAGCCGGGTGAACACTGAAGCTTTCTTT. Its translation: CASGSRVNTEAFF.

V gene TRBV18 combines with J gene TRBJ2-3, with 7 bases fitting TRBD1. The V segment lost 3 bases and the J segment 5 bases; nucleotides outside the gene matches: 5. Germline V gives CDR1 KGHSH, CDR2 LQKENI. The CDR3 is made up of 14 amino acids. The DNA for the CDR3 is TGTGCCAGCTCACCCACAGGGGAAATAGATACGCAGTATTTT. This codes for CASSPTGEIDTQYF.

J is TRBJ2-1 and V is TRBV6-1; 7 nucleotides line up with TRBD2. Trimming at V came to 7 bases and at J to 10 bases, leaving 7 bases not matched to a gene. The CDR3 is 12 residues long. From germline, CDR1 is MNHNS and CDR2 SASEGT. CDR3 in DNA: TGTGCCAGCAAACTAGCCGGGAGGGAGCAGTTCTTC. Protein product: CASKLAGREQFF.

The chain joins TRBV9 to TRBJ1-6; D gene unclear. The CDR3 consists of 15 residues. V was trimmed by 3 bases and J by 10 bases, leaving 17 bases between them. Germline CDR1 is SGDLS and CDR2 is YYNGEE. CDR3 nucleotides: TGTGCCAGCAGCGCCTTTCTATCGGAAGCGTCACCCCTCCACTTT. This gives the protein CASSAFLSEASPLHF.

This chain's CDR3 is CAGSAGGPPNEQFF. As DNA, the CDR3 is TGTGCCGGATCAGCGGGAGGCCCTCCCAATGAGCAGTTCTTC. V gene TRBV30 combines with J gene TRBJ2-1; 9 bases match TRBD2. V dropped 8 bases and J dropped 6; count of bases not matched to a gene: 11. Looked up from germline, CDR1 is GTSNPN and CDR2 is SVGIG (reference sequence). The CDR3 has 14 residues.

The rearrangement links TRBV6-1 to TRBJ2-5, with TRBD1 identical over 7 bases. With 1 base clipped from V and 0 bases from J, the junction kept 2 bases outside the gene matches. CDR1 and CDR2 (germline): MNHNS, SASEGT. CDR3 length: 15 residues. CDR3 DNA sequence: TGTGCCAGCAGTGAAGTGGACAGGTACCAAGAGACCCAGTACTTC. It encodes CASSEVDRYQETQYF.

The chain is built from TRBV5-1 and TRBJ1-4; a weak D match, TRBD1 (6 bases). CDR3 length equals 15 residues. Germline loops: CDR1 SGHRS, CDR2 YFSETQ. V gave up 4 bases and J gave up 5 bases, with 15 bases separating them. The CDR3 nucleotides are TGCGCCAGCAGCGGGCTAGGGGGACGGAATGAAAAACTGTTTTTT. Residues: CASSGLGGRNEKLFF.

The rearrangement links TRBV4-1 to TRBJ1-2; 8 positions match TRBD1. The length of the CDR3 is 16 residues. The J segment lost 6 bases and the V segment lost 3 bases, leaving 12 bases of the junction unmatched. Germline CDR1 MGHRA, CDR2 YSYEKL. CDR3 loop: CASSQRTGRKADGYTF. The CDR3 DNA is TGCGCCAGCAGCCAGAGGACAGGGAGAAAAGCCGATGGCTACACCTTC.

Here the CDR3 DNA reads TGTGCCAGTCGAAGGGGGGGGTATGGCTACACCTTC. Translated, it gives CASRRGGYGYTF. The chain employs TRBV27 and TRBJ1-2, with a weak D call TRBD1 (6 bases). Trimming shortened V by 9 bases and J by 5 bases, and 13 bases separated the two germline ends. The germline CDR1 and CDR2 sequences are MNHEY and SMNVEV (reference sequence). This CDR3 region has 12 residues.

This sequence joins TRBV4-1 and TRBJ2-3; D uncertain. V gave up 0 bases and J gave up 0 bases, with 7 bases separating them. This CDR3 contains 15 residues. Germline CDR1 reads MGHRA; CDR2 reads YSYEKL. CDR3 sequence reads: CASSQDGRSTDTQYF. As DNA, the CDR3 is TGCGCCAGCAGCCAAGATGGTAGAAGCACAGATACGCAGTATTTT.